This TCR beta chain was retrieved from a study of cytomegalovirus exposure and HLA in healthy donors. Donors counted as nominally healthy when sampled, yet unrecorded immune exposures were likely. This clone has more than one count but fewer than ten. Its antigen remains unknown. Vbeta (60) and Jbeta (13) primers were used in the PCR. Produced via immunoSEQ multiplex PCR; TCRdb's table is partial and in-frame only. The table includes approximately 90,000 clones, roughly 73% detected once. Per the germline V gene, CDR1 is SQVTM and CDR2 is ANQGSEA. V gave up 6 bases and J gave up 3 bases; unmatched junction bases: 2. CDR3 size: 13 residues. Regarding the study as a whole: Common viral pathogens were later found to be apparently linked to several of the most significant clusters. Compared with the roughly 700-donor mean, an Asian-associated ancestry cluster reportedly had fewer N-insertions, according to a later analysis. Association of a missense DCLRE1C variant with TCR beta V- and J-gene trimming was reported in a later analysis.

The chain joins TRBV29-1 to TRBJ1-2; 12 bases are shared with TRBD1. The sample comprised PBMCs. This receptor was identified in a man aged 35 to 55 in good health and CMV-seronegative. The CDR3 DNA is TGCAGCGTGGGACAGGGGGCGGACTATGGCTACACCTTC. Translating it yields CSVGQGADYGYTF.